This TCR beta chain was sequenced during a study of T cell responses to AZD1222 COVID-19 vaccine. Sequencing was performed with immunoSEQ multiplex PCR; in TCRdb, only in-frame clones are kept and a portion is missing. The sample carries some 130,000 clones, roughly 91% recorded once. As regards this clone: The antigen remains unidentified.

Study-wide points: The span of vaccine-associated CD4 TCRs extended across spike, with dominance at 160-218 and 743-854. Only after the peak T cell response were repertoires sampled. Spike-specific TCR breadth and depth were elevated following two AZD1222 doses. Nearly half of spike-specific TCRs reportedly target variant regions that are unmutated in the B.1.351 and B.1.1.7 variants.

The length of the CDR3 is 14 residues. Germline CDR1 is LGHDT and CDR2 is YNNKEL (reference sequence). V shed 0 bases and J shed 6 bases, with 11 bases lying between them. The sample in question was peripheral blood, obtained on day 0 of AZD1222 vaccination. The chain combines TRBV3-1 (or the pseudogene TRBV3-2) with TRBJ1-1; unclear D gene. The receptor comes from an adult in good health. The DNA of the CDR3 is TGTGCCAGCAGCCAAGATGGGATTGGCGCTGAAGCTTTCTTT. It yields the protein CASSQDGIGAEAFF.